This T cell receptor beta chain was recorded in a study of CD8 T cells in Susac syndrome. About the study: Among the Susac syndrome patients who underwent sequencing, roughly six had clinically active disease, while fewer than 10 of them were in remission. The Susac syndrome patients were therapy-naive, on corticosteroids, or on intravenous immunoglobulin alone at blood draw.

In germline, CDR1 is MNHEY, CDR2 SVGEGT. Trimming stripped 6 bases from V and 1 base from J, with 13 bases between. The CDR3 sequence is 14 residues long. Random hexamers were used to reverse transcribe the RNA input (about 0.5 to 1 ug). TCRdb ran MiXCR on the immunoSEQ multiplex PCR reads and lists one entry per CDR3 protein. The sample lists tens of thousands of distinct CDR3 sequences, more than 85% occurring once. The gene calls are TRBV6-2 or TRBV6-3 and TRBJ2-7, with TRBD2 as a possible D gene (6 bases). The sequence derives from a human donor with Susac syndrome. Sequenced: CD4+ T cells from PBMCs. The CDR3 DNA is TGTGCCAGCAGGGGACTTCGGGCTTCCTACGAGCAGTACTTC. It is translated as CASRGLRASYEQYF.